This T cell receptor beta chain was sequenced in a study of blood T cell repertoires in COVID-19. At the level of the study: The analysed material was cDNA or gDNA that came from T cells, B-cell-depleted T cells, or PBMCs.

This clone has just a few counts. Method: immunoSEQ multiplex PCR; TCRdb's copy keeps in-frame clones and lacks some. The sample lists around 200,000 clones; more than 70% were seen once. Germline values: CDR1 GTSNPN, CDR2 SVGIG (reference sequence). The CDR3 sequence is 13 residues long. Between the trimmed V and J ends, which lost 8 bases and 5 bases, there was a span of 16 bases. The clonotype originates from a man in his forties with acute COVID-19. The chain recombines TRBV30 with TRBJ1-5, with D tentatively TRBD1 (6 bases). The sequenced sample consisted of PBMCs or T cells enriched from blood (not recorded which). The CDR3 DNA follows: TGTGCCCAGAACCGGGACACGGATCAGCCCCAGCATTTT. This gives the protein CAQNRDTDQPQHF.